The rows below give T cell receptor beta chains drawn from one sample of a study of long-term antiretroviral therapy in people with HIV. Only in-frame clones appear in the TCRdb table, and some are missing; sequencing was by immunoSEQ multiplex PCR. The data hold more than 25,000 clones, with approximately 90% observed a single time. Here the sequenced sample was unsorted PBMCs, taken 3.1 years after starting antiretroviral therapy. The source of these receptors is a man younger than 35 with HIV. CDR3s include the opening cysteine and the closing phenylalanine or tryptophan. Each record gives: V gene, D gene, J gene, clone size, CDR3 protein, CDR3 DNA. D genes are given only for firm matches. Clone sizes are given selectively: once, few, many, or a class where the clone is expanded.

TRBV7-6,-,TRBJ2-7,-,CASSLNHRYEQYF,TGTGCCAGCAGCTTAAATCACCGCTACGAGCAGTACTTC
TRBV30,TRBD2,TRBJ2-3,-,CAWSGGTSGNTDTQYF,TGTGCCTGGAGTGGGGGGACTAGCGGGAACACAGATACGCAGTATTTT
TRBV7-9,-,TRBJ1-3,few,CASCPDSGNTIYF,TGTGCCAGCTGCCCGGACTCTGGAAACACCATATATTTT
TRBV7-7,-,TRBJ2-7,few,CASSLGSGVEQYF,TGTGCTAGCAGCCTGGGATCAGGGGTCGAGCAGTACTTC
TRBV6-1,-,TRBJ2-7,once,CASSEAGDSLRDEQYF,TGTGCCAGCAGTGAAGCGGGGGATTCCCTTCGGGATGAGCAGTACTTC
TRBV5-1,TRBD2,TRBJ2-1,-,CASSLSGGRNEQFF,TGCGCCAGCAGCTTAAGCGGGGGGCGGAATGAGCAGTTCTTC
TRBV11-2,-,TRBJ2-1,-,CASSSRTFFDEQFF,TGTGCCAGCAGCTCTCGGACCTTCTTCGATGAGCAGTTCTTC
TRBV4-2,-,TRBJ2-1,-,CASSRPSGSSYNEQFF,TGTGCCAGCAGTAGGCCGTCGGGCAGCTCCTACAATGAGCAGTTCTTC
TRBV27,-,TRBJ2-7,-,CASSLFTGPTYEQYF,TGTGCCAGCAGTTTGTTCACAGGACCCACCTACGAGCAGTACTTC
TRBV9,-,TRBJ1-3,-,CASSPAPSMDSGNTIYF,TGTGCCAGCAGCCCGGCCCCATCTATGGACTCTGGAAACACCATATATTTT
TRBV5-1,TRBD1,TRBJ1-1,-,CASSSTGANTEAFF,TGCGCCAGCAGCTCAACAGGGGCCAACACTGAAGCTTTCTTT
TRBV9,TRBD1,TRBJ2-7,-,CASSAQGYEQYF,TGTGCCAGCAGTGCACAGGGGTACGAGCAGTACTTC
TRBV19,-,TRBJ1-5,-,CASSWRGDQPQHF,TGTGCCAGTAGCTGGAGGGGGGATCAGCCCCAGCATTTT
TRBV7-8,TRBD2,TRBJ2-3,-,CASSSSGTSRLDTQYF,TGTGCCAGCAGCAGCAGCGGGACTAGCCGTCTGGATACGCAGTATTTT
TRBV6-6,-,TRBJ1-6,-,CASRKWGSSYNSPLHF,TGTGCCAGCAGAAAATGGGGCAGCTCCTATAATTCACCCCTCCACTTT
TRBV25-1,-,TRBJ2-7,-,CASSELGQLYEQYF,TGTGCCAGCAGTGAACTTGGACAGTTATACGAGCAGTACTTC
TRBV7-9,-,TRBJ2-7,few,CASSQVAYEQYF,TGTGCCAGCAGCCAGGTAGCCTACGAGCAGTACTTC